This T cell receptor (beta chain) comes out of a study of technical replicates of blood from a few donors. Trimming stripped 0 bases from V and 0 bases from J, with 6 bases between. The V gene's germline CDR1 is SGHAT and CDR2 FQNNGV. CDR3 length equals 14 residues. Clones were sequenced by immunoSEQ multiplex PCR, and TCRdb holds only the in-frame ones, with some missing. The table records about 76,000 clones, approximately 96% of them present only once. J is TRBJ2-7 and V is TRBV11-2; D might be TRBD2 (5 bases). The TCR sequence derives from a human donor in good health. Material for sequencing was T cells isolated from PBMCs. The DNA for the CDR3 is TGTGCCAGCAGCTTAGACGACTACTCCTACGAGCAGTACTTC. It encodes CASSLDDYSYEQYF.